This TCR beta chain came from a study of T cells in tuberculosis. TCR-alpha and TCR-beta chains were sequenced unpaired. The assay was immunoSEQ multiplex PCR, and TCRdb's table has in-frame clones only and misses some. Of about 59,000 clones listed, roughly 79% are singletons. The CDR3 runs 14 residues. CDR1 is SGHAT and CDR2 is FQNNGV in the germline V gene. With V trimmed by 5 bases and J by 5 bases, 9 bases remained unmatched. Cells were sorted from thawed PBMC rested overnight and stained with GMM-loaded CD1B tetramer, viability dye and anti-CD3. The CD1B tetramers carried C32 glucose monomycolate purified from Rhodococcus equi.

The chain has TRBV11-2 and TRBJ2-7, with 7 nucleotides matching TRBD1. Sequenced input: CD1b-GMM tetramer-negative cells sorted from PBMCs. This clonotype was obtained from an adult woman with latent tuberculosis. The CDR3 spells CASSPWDRLDEQYF. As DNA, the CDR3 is TGTGCCAGCAGCCCCTGGGACAGATTGGACGAGCAGTACTTC.